A single sample is the source of the 12 T cell receptor beta chains below, sequenced in a study of blood T cell repertoires in COVID-19. Measured with immunoSEQ multiplex PCR; TCRdb has only the in-frame clones, and not every one. In the table there are under 300,000 clones, roughly 88% of which are singletons. Input material: peripheral blood. Receptors originate from a woman between 25 and 40 years old with active or convalescent COVID-19.

The CDR3 loop is CASSYSFSGGTYEQYF. The CDR3 nucleotides read TGTGCCAGCAGTTACTCCTTTAGCGGGGGGACCTACGAGCAGTACTTC. V usage is TRBV6-5 and J usage is TRBJ2-7; 10 nucleotides agree with TRBD2. Germline-derived CDR1 and CDR2 are MNHEY and SVGAGI. The V segment lost 0 bases and the J segment 2 bases; nucleotides outside the gene matches: 4. CDR3 size: 16 residues.

The chain is built from TRBV18 and TRBJ2-7; 9 nucleotides line up with TRBD2. From germline, CDR1 is KGHSH and CDR2 LQKENI. CDR3 size: 15 residues. The V gene end was trimmed by 6 bases and the J gene end by 3 bases; junction bases not matched to a gene: 9. The CDR3 is CASSTQRGVYYEQYF. CDR3 sequence (DNA): TGTGCCAGCTCCACCCAGCGGGGGGTATACTACGAGCAGTACTTC. Combining the CDR3 with reference TRBV18 and TRBJ2-7 gives the whole variable domain NAGVMQNPRHLVRRRGQEARLRCSPMKGHSHVYWYRQLPEEGLKFMVYLQKENIIDESGMPKERFSAEFPKEGPSILRIQQVVRGDSAAYFCASSTQRGVYYEQYFGPGTRLTVT.

This sequence joins TRBV5-4 and TRBJ1-2; D may be TRBD1 (5 bases). This CDR3 region has 14 residues. Per germline, CDR1 SGHNT and CDR2 YYREEE (reference sequence). Trimming cost V 4 bases and J 8 bases, with 18 bases left between them. CDR3 sequence (DNA): TGTGCCAGCAGCGTCAGTTCAGGGTTACAGGGCTACACCTTC. It encodes CASSVSSGLQGYTF.

The rearrangement uses TRBV7-3 and TRBJ2-1; D possibly corresponds to TRBD1 (5 bases). Trimming removed 5 bases from V and 9 bases from J, with 14 bases in between. This CDR3 is 13 amino acids long. Germline V gene lookup returns CDR1 SGHTA and CDR2 FQGTGA. DNA for the CDR3: TGTGCCAGCAGCCCCTCAGGGTCGCTTGAGCAGTTCTTC. It is translated as CASSPSGSLEQFF.

The J gene is TRBJ1-1, the V gene TRBV7-2, with D maybe TRBD1 (5 bases). V was cut by 2 bases and J by 6 bases, with 28 bases left in between. CDR3 length: 19 amino acids. The germline gives CDR1 SGHTA, CDR2 FQGNSA. This chain's CDR3 is CASSLRRLQYTGTIAEAFF. CDR3 coding DNA: TGTGCCAGCAGCTTACGCCGGTTACAATATACAGGTACGATCGCTGAAGCTTTCTTT.

CDR3 protein: CASSFHHSPETQYF. The DNA of the CDR3 is TGTGCCAGCAGTTTCCACCACTCTCCGGAGACCCAGTACTTC. The chain links TRBV28 to TRBJ2-5; no reliable D call. The CDR3 length is 14 residues. Germline V gene sequence: CDR1 MDHEN, CDR2 SYDVKM. Trimming cost V 3 bases and J 5 bases, with 13 bases left between them.

The chain has TRBV15 and TRBJ1-5, with TRBD1 matching over 9 bases. Germline V gene sequence: CDR1 LNHNV, CDR2 YYDKDF (reference sequence). The CDR3 has 17 residues. V was clipped by 4 bases and J by 2 bases; unmatched bases: 9. CDR3 residues: CATSKPPRTGGNQPQHF. DNA of the CDR3: TGTGCCACCAGCAAGCCTCCTAGGACAGGGGGCAATCAGCCCCAGCATTTT.

The rearrangement uses TRBV28 and TRBJ1-2; the match to TRBD1 covers 8 bases. The length of the CDR3 is 13 residues. Germline CDR1 and CDR2: MDHEN and SYDVKM. The V segment lost 7 bases and the J segment 7 bases; nucleotides outside the gene matches: 8. The CDR3 loop is CASTRTGWGGYTF. The CDR3 region has the DNA TGTGCCAGCACCAGGACAGGGTGGGGTGGCTACACCTTC.

The count of this clone is one. This rearrangement joins TRBV7-3 to TRBJ2-5; D is perhaps TRBD2 (5 bases). The V gene's germline CDR1 is SGHTA and CDR2 FQGTGA. The CDR3 is made up of 18 amino acids. Trimming removed 1 base from V and 4 bases from J, with 22 bases in between. CDR3 in DNA: TGTGCCAGCAGCTTAAGGGCAGCGAGGGCAGGTTCCACAGAGACCCAGTACTTC. It is translated as CASSLRAARAGSTETQYF.

This rearrangement joins TRBV7-2 to TRBJ2-7; D not resolved. The germline CDR1 and CDR2 sequences are SGHTA and FQGNSA. There are 15 residues in the CDR3. With 5 bases removed from V and 2 bases from J, the gap between germline ends came to 16 bases. CDR3 in amino acids: CASSRKTVPTYEQYF. CDR3 nucleotide sequence: TGTGCCAGCAGCCGTAAAACGGTCCCCACCTACGAGCAGTACTTC. Based on the CDR3 plus reference TRBV7-2 and TRBJ2-7, the full variable domain is GAGVSQSPSNKVTEKGKDVELRCDPISGHTALYWYRQSLGQGLEFLIYFQGNSAPDKSGLPSDRFSAERTGGSVSTLTIQRTQQEDSAVYLCASSRKTVPTYEQYFGPGTRLTVT.

Comment on this clone: The same CDR3 is also encoded by other DNA sequences in this sample. The chain uses TRBV9 and TRBJ2-3; 9 bases are shared with TRBD2. V gave up 2 bases and J gave up 4 bases; unmatched junction bases: 5. CDR1 is SGDLS, CDR2 YYNGEE, per germline. CDR3 size: 15 residues. The CDR3 is CASSVAGGPPDTQYF. CDR3 coding DNA: TGTGCCAGCAGCGTCGCGGGGGGGCCCCCAGATACGCAGTATTTT.

The chain uses TRBV29-1 and TRBJ1-1; TRBD1 agrees at 7 bases. CDR3 length: 14 residues. Germline CDR1 and CDR2: SQVTM and ANQGSEA. The J segment lost 3 bases and the V segment lost 6 bases, leaving 10 bases of the junction unmatched. Here the CDR3 reads CSVRLTGLDTEAFF. The CDR3 DNA is TGCAGCGTCCGGTTGACAGGGTTGGACACTGAAGCTTTCTTT. Supplemented by reference TRBV29-1 and TRBJ1-1, the full variable domain reads SAVISQKPSRDICQRGTSLTIQCQVDSQVTMMFWYRQQPGQSLTLIATANQGSEATYESGFVIDKFPISRPNLTFSTLTVSNMSPEDSSIYLCSVRLTGLDTEAFFGQGTRLTVV.